Presented here are 31 T cell receptor beta chains from one specimen sequenced in a study of blood T cells in healthy people across ages. Through a sample-barcoded 5' primer and a J-beta primer mix, a second PCR was run for roughly 6 to 11 cycles. One entry per CDR3 protein results from TCRdb running MiXCR on the 5' RACE reads. The sample has fewer than 1 million distinct CDR3 sequences, under 45% seen once. Source material: blood. These receptors originate from a man between 60 and 75 years old in good health.

This chain joins TRBV6-2 or TRBV6-3 and TRBJ2-1; the D is unclear. This CDR3 is 12 amino acids long. In germline, CDR1 is MNHEY, CDR2 SVGEGT. V shed 6 bases and J shed 9 bases, with 12 bases lying between them. The DNA of the CDR3 is TGTGCCAGCAGCCAGGCCTGGGGTGAGCAGTTCTTC. Translating gives CASSQAWGEQFF.

The rearrangement joins TRBV6-2 or TRBV6-3 to TRBJ2-4; D gene unclear. This CDR3 comprises 18 residues. Deletions cut 0 bases from V and 8 bases from J, with 23 bases between. The V gene's germline CDR1 is MNHEY and CDR2 SVGEGT. The CDR3 spells CASSYSPLFALSRDIQYF. CDR3 DNA: TGTGCCAGCAGTTACTCACCACTCTTCGCCTTATCAAGAGACATTCAGTACTTC.

In this sample, this clonotype turned up many times. This chain uses TRBV10-3 with TRBJ2-5; D not certain. The ends were cut back, 7 bases at V and 2 bases at J, with 11 bases in the middle. CDR1 ENHRY and CDR2 SYGVKD come from the germline V gene. This CDR3 has 13 residues. The CDR3 loop is CAITAGLQETQYF. CDR3 nucleotides: TGTGCCATCACGGCCGGGCTTCAAGAGACCCAGTACTTC.

The chain is built from TRBV6-1 and TRBJ1-4; D is ambiguous. Germline assignment: CDR1 MNHNS and CDR2 SASEGT. CDR3 length: 12 residues. Trimming removed 8 bases from V and 10 bases from J, with 14 bases in between. Here the CDR3 reads CASSGLLGKLFF. The CDR3 DNA sequence: TGTGCCAGCTCAGGACTTCTTGGAAAACTGTTTTTT.

V usage is TRBV6-1 and J usage is TRBJ1-2; D is unclear. The CDR3 totals 16 residues. Germline V lookup: CDR1 MNHNS, CDR2 SASEGT. V lost 0 bases and J lost 8, with 19 bases in between. The DNA for the CDR3 is TGTGCCAGCAGTGAAGCGGTAGGCCTGGCGTTTAGGGGCTACACCTTC. Encoded protein: CASSEAVGLAFRGYTF.

This clonotype was detected only a few times. The V call is TRBV5-1, the J call TRBJ2-5; TRBD1 agrees at 8 bases. Germline-derived CDR1 and CDR2 are SGHRS and YFSETQ. After removal of 4 bases from V and 1 base from J, the junction contained 6 bases not matched to a gene. The CDR3 contains 15 residues. The CDR3 spells CASSTRTGSQETQYF. The CDR3 DNA sequence: TGCGCCAGCAGCACTCGGACAGGGTCCCAAGAGACCCAGTACTTC. Looking up the rest from reference TRBV5-1 and TRBJ2-5 gives the full variable domain: KAGVTQTPRYLIKTRGQQVTLSCSPISGHRSVSWYQQTPGQGLQFLFEYFSETQRNKGNFPGRFSGRQFSNSRSEMNVSTLELGDSALYLCASSTRTGSQETQYFGPGTRLLVL.

V usage is TRBV19 and J usage is TRBJ1-2; D gene uncertain. The CDR3 sequence is 14 residues long. Per germline, CDR1 LNHDA and CDR2 SQIVND (reference sequence). Trimming removed 3 bases from V and 3 bases from J, with 11 bases in between. The CDR3 loop is CASSIHSADYGYTF. DNA for the CDR3: TGTGCCAGTAGTATCCACAGCGCAGACTATGGCTACACCTTC. The full variable domain, rest sourced from reference TRBV19 and TRBJ1-2, is DGGITQSPKYLFRKEGQNVTLSCEQNLNHDAMYWYRQDPGQGLRLIYYSQIVNDFQKGDIAEGYSVSREKKESFPLTVTSAQKNPTAFYLCASSIHSADYGYTFGSGTRLTVV.

The table lists this clonotype with a few counts. This sequence joins TRBV6-2 or TRBV6-3 and TRBJ2-1, with a weak D call TRBD2 (6 bases). V was pared by 2 bases and J by 9 bases, with 11 bases between. The CDR3 sequence is 13 residues long. CDR1 MNHEY and CDR2 SVGEGT come from the germline V gene. The CDR3 region is CASSYGLASEQFF. The CDR3 DNA reads TGTGCCAGCAGTTACGGTCTAGCGAGTGAGCAGTTCTTC.

The V call is TRBV27, the J call TRBJ2-5, with 9 bases aligning to TRBD1. V lost 4 bases to trimming and J lost 3 bases; unmatched junction nucleotides: 6. Germline values: CDR1 MNHEY, CDR2 SMNVEV (reference sequence). CDR3 length equals 15 residues. The CDR3 coding sequence is TGTGCCAGCAGTTATCCCGGGACAGGGAAAGAGACCCAGTACTTC. The encoded protein is CASSYPGTGKETQYF.

This clonotype was seen more than once but under ten times. The chain recombines TRBV20-1 with TRBJ2-4; possibly TRBD1 or TRBD2 for D (5 bases each). V was clipped by 5 bases and J by 3 bases, with 23 bases between them. There are 17 residues in the CDR3. Germline V gene lookup returns CDR1 DFQATT and CDR2 SNEGSKA (reference sequence). This chain's CDR3 is CSALVAGGRRGKNIQYF. CDR3 DNA: TGCAGTGCTCTGGTCGCTGGGGGACGTCGGGGCAAAAACATTCAGTACTTC.

This chain connects TRBV7-7 to TRBJ2-5; no firm D call. V was pared by 5 bases and J by 2 bases, with 9 bases between. The length of the CDR3 is 13 residues. CDR1 and CDR2 from the germline V gene are SSHAT and FNYEAQ (reference sequence). The CDR3 DNA reads TGTGCCAGCAGCGTAAATGGTCAAGAGACCCAGTACTTC. Translation: CASSVNGQETQYF. The variable domain in full, completed from reference TRBV7-7 and TRBJ2-5, reads GAGVSQSPRYKVTKRGQDVTLRCDPISSHATLYWYQQALGQGPEFLTYFNYEAQPDKSGLPSDRFSAERPEGSISTLTIQRTEQRDSAMYRCASSVNGQETQYFGPGTRLLVL.

This rearrangement joins TRBV15 to TRBJ2-7, with D possibly matching TRBD1 (6 bases). This CDR3 contains 14 residues. Germline lookup yields CDR1 LNHNV and CDR2 YYDKDF (reference sequence). With 4 bases removed from V and 1 base from J, the gap between germline ends came to 11 bases. CDR3 residues: CATSKGGQSYEQYF. The DNA for the CDR3 is TGTGCCACCAGCAAAGGGGGACAATCCTACGAGCAGTACTTC.

CDR3: CANTHRKEQFF. The CDR3 coding sequence is TGTGCCAACACGCACCGTAAGGAGCAGTTCTTC. The chain employs TRBV12-3 or TRBV12-4 and TRBJ2-1, with no clear D. The germline V and J ends were trimmed by 10 bases and 10 bases, with 14 bases remaining between them. The CDR3 totals 11 residues.

The chain combines TRBV5-1 with TRBJ2-1, with 7 bases matching TRBD1. The CDR3 covers 15 residues. CDR1 and CDR2 from the germline V gene are SGHRS and YFSETQ. V dropped 4 bases and J dropped 13; count of bases not matched to a gene: 17. The CDR3 sequence is CASSAATGIQETQFF. The CDR3, as DNA: TGCGCCAGCAGCGCAGCGACAGGGATACAAGAGACCCAGTTCTTC.

The DNA for the CDR3 is TGTGCCACCAGCAGAAGAGAGGGCAATCAGCCCCAGCATTTT. As protein: CATSRREGNQPQHF. V usage is TRBV15 and J usage is TRBJ1-5, with D uncertain. The CDR3 runs to 14 residues. Trimming removed 2 bases at V and 2 bases at J, with 7 bases between. Germline V gene lookup returns CDR1 LNHNV and CDR2 YYDKDF (reference sequence).

This clonotype was counted a few times. The V call is TRBV20-1, the J call TRBJ1-5; perhaps TRBD1 as D (5 bases). This CDR3 spans 14 amino acids. Trimming shortened V by 2 bases and J by 2 bases, and 10 bases separated the two germline ends. Germline-derived CDR1 and CDR2 are DFQATT and SNEGSKA (reference sequence). CDR3 sequence reads: CSARNQGGNQPQHF. In nucleotides, the CDR3 is TGCAGTGCTAGAAACCAGGGTGGCAATCAGCCCCAGCATTTT.

The V call is TRBV20-1, the J call TRBJ1-4; maybe TRBD1 (5 bases). CDR1 is DFQATT and CDR2 is SNEGSKA in the germline V gene (reference sequence). V was cut by 2 bases and J by 4 bases, with 14 bases left in between. The CDR3 covers 15 residues. As DNA, the CDR3 is TGCAGTGCTAGACAGGTGGAGGGGCTTAATGAAAAACTGTTTTTT. It is translated as CSARQVEGLNEKLFF.

Worth noting for this clonotype: At one end, the junction sequence differs from germline, possibly due to a read error. For the CDR3, the DNA is TGTACCAGCCGACTAGCGGGGGACTACGAGCAGTACTTC. Translating gives CTSRLAGDYEQYF. This chain links TRBV6-2 or TRBV6-3 with TRBJ2-7; 12 nucleotides match TRBD2. CDR3 length: 13 residues. Germline CDR1 is MNHEY and CDR2 is SVGEGT.

The CDR3 sequence: CASSPDGAAEAFF. CDR3 DNA sequence: TGCGCCAGCAGCCCAGATGGGGCGGCTGAAGCTTTCTTT. The rearrangement links TRBV4-3 to TRBJ1-1, with D tentatively TRBD1 (5 bases). The CDR3 contains 13 residues. V lost 4 bases, J lost 6 bases, and 12 bases lay in between. Germline-derived CDR1 and CDR2 are LGHNA and YSLEER.

V usage is TRBV12-3 or TRBV12-4 and J usage is TRBJ2-7, with TRBD1 matching over 7 bases. J lost 1 base, V lost 6 bases, and 6 bases had no gene match. The CDR3 is made up of 14 amino acids. The CDR3 spells CASRSTGRSYEQYF. The CDR3 DNA sequence: TGTGCCAGCAGATCGACAGGGCGATCCTACGAGCAGTACTTC.

The table lists this clonotype with a few counts. This chain uses TRBV10-3 with TRBJ1-5; 7 nucleotides align to TRBD1. V was clipped by 8 bases and J by 3 bases; unmatched bases: 10. This CDR3 spans 15 amino acids. Germline CDR1 and CDR2: ENHRY and SYGVKD. The CDR3 spells CAIGGTGTVNQPQHF. As DNA, the CDR3 is TGTGCCATCGGGGGAACCGGGACAGTCAATCAGCCCCAGCATTTT.

In this sample, this clonotype turned up a few times. The rearrangement uses TRBV4-1 and TRBJ2-7; D remains unclear. Trimming took off 1 base at V and 0 bases at J, with 10 bases between the two ends. Germline CDR1 and CDR2: MGHRA and YSYEKL. The CDR3 is 15 amino acids. The CDR3 loop is CASSQALRSSYEQYF. CDR3 coding DNA: TGCGCCAGCAGCCAAGCCCTGCGAAGCTCCTACGAGCAGTACTTC.

There are many counts of this clonotype. CDR3 sequence (DNA): TGTGCCAGCAGTCAGGACAGGGGACCCTACAATGAGCAGTTCTTC. Its protein is CASSQDRGPYNEQFF. The chain carries TRBV6-5 and TRBJ2-1; TRBD1 agrees at 9 bases. The junction had 4 bases not matched to a gene; V was cut back by 5 bases and J by 2 bases. The CDR3 length is 15 residues. Per the germline V gene, CDR1 is MNHEY and CDR2 is SVGAGI.

The genes are TRBV12-3 or TRBV12-4 and TRBJ2-4, with 9 nucleotides matching TRBD1. TRBJ2-7 matches the DNA end more closely, so the J call is doubtful. This CDR3 region has 12 residues. This CDR3 reads CASGTGFDEQYF. CDR3 coding DNA: TGTGCCAGTGGGACAGGGTTTGACGAGCAGTACTTC.

This clonotype occurred a few times. The chain combines TRBV4-1 with TRBJ2-3; D unclear. The germline V gene encodes CDR1 MGHRA and CDR2 YSYEKL. V lost 0 bases, J lost 3 bases, and 16 bases lay in between. The CDR3 spans 17 residues. CDR3 amino acids: CASSQDEGSLVTDTQYF. The CDR3 DNA reads as TGCGCCAGCAGCCAAGATGAAGGGTCTTTAGTAACAGATACGCAGTATTTT.

This clonotype has a handful of counts. V gene TRBV6-1 combines with J gene TRBJ2-7, with a weak D call TRBD1 (5 bases). CDR3 length: 15 residues. The germline V and J ends were trimmed by 3 bases and 2 bases, with 14 bases remaining between them. Per the germline V gene, CDR1 is MNHNS and CDR2 is SASEGT. The CDR3, as DNA: TGTGCCAGCAGTGAGAATAGGGGAATTCCCTACGAGCAGTACTTC. Protein: CASSENRGIPYEQYF.

This clonotype was recorded a few times. V and J are TRBV4-3 and TRBJ2-3; 8 bases are a match to TRBD2. V was pared by 2 bases and J by 2 bases, with 9 bases of the junction left unmatched. There are 17 residues in the CDR3. CDR1 is LGHNA, CDR2 YSLEER, per germline. The DNA of the CDR3 is TGCGCCAGCAGCCAAATCGGGGGGGTGGGGGCCACAGATACGCAGTATTTT. Translated: CASSQIGGVGATDTQYF.

This clonotype showed up just a few times. This chain joins TRBV6-2 or TRBV6-3 and TRBJ2-1, with D maybe TRBD1 (6 bases). This CDR3 is built from 15 residues. V gave up 7 bases and J gave up 2 bases, with 15 bases separating them. Germline values: CDR1 MNHEY, CDR2 SVGEGT. DNA of the CDR3: TGTGCCAGCAACCAGTACAGGGTTACCTACAATGAGCAGTTCTTC. It yields the protein CASNQYRVTYNEQFF.

The CDR3: CASSQDYAGMDNEQFF. CDR3 sequence (DNA): TGCGCCAGCAGCCAAGACTATGCGGGAATGGACAATGAGCAGTTCTTC. The chain carries TRBV4-3 and TRBJ2-1; maybe TRBD2 (6 bases). CDR1 and CDR2 from the germline V gene are LGHNA and YSLEER. Trimming removed 0 bases at V and 5 bases at J, with 14 bases between. There are 16 residues in the CDR3.

The chain carries TRBV4-1 and TRBJ2-1; D uncertain. Germline V lookup: CDR1 MGHRA, CDR2 YSYEKL. This CDR3 spans 24 amino acids. The V gene lost 0 bases and the J gene lost 9 bases, with 42 bases spanning the gap. CDR3 sequence (DNA): TGCGCCAGCAGCCAAGATGCCGAGGCATGGGTAGTCAGTCTCTTAACGCCCCTTAACAGTGAGCAGTTCTTC. Translated: CASSQDAEAWVVSLLTPLNSEQFF.

This clonotype was seen a few times. The V and J genes are TRBV20-1 and TRBJ2-3; TRBD1 matches 9 bases. The CDR3 has 14 residues. Losses at the gene ends were 3 bases for V and 1 base for J; bases not matched to a gene: 2. Germline-derived CDR1 and CDR2 are DFQATT and SNEGSKA (reference sequence). The CDR3 protein is CSARTGGGTDTQYF. CDR3 sequence (DNA): TGCAGTGCTAGGACAGGGGGGGGCACAGATACGCAGTATTTT.